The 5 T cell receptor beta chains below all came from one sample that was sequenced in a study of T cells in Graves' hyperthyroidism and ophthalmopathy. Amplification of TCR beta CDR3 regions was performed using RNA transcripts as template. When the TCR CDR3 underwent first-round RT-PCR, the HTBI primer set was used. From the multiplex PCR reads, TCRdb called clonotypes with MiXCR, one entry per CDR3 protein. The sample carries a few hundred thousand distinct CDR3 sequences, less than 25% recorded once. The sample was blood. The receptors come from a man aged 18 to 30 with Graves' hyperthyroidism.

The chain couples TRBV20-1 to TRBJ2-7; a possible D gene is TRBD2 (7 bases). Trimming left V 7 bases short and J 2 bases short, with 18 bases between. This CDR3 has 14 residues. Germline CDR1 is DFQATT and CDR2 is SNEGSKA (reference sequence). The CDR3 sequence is CSVPSRGGPYEQYF. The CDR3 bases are TGCAGTGTTCCCTCAAGGGGGGGACCCTACGAGCAGTACTTC.

CDR3 loop: CASTAGTGIGEQYF. CDR3 in DNA: TGTGCCAGCACCGCCGGGACAGGGATAGGGGAGCAGTACTTC. V and J are TRBV12-3 or TRBV12-4 and TRBJ2-7; 9 bases map to TRBD1. Germline trimming cut 7 bases from V and 7 bases from J; bases unmatched to any gene: 11. This CDR3 spans 14 amino acids.

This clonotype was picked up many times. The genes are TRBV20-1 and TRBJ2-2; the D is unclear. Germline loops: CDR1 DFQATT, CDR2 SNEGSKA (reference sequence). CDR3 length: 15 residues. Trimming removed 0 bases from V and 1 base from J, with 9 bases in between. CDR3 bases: TGCAGTGCTAGAGATATTGCAGAGAACACCGGGGAGCTGTTTTTT. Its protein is CSARDIAENTGELFF.

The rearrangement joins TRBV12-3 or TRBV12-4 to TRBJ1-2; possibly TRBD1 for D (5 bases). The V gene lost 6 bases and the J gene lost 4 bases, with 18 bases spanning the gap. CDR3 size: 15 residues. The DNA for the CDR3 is TGTGCCAGCAGCCGACAGCGGTCGGGGCTCTATGGCTACACCTTC. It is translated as CASSRQRSGLYGYTF.

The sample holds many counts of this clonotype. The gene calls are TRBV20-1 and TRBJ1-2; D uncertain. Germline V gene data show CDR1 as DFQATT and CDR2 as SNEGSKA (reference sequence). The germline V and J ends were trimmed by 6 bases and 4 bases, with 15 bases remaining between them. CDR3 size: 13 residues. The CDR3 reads CSATSNLGYGYTF. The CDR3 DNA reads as TGCAGTGCCACCTCCAATCTAGGCTATGGCTACACCTTC.